The 32 T cell receptor beta chains given below trace back to one sample, sequenced in a study of OX40 agonist ivuxolimab in advanced cancers. Libraries were prepared by immunoSEQ multiplex PCR; TCRdb keeps only in-frame clonotypes and omits some of them. Of around 57,000 clones detected, roughly 82% appear once; the ten largest clones hold 2% to 3%. Sequencing was performed on CD4+ or CD8+ T cells sorted from blood, taken in a trial of the OX40 agonist ivuxolimab. The origin of the receptors is an adult with an advanced solid tumor such as melanoma, head and neck, liver or kidney cancer.

Only a few counts were recorded for this clone. The chain links TRBV9 to TRBJ1-1, with D tentatively TRBD1 (5 bases). Looked up from germline, CDR1 is SGDLS and CDR2 is YYNGEE. V lost 2 bases and J lost 14, with 19 bases in between. The CDR3 is 13 residues long. CDR3 loop: CASSVNPGTVIFF. The CDR3 nucleotides are TGTGCCAGCAGCGTCAACCCTGGGACGGTCATATTCTTT.

Of note for this clone: Other nucleotide sequences in the sample specify the same CDR3. The V gene is TRBV19, the J gene TRBJ1-1; 7 bases map to TRBD1. The V gene end was trimmed by 7 bases and the J gene end by 0 bases; junction bases not matched to a gene: 17. The germline gives CDR1 LNHDA, CDR2 SQIVND (reference sequence). CDR3 length: 18 residues. The CDR3 region is CASTPGGPRGGMNTEAFF. The DNA for the CDR3 is TGTGCCAGTACGCCTGGGGGGCCCCGAGGGGGCATGAACACTGAAGCTTTCTTT.

The chain links TRBV7-8 to TRBJ1-1, with D perhaps matching TRBD1 (6 bases). Looked up from germline, CDR1 is SGHVS and CDR2 is FQNEAQ. This CDR3 has 13 amino acids. Trimming stripped 3 bases from V and 4 bases from J, with 9 bases between. The CDR3 region is CASSLDRSTEAFF. The CDR3 DNA is TGTGCCAGCAGCTTGGACAGAAGCACTGAAGCTTTCTTT.

The rearrangement joins TRBV7-9 to TRBJ2-3; 8 bases fit TRBD2. The V and J ends lost 5 bases and 5 bases, in that order; junction bases with no gene match: 9. Germline-derived CDR1 and CDR2 are SEHNR and FQNEAQ (reference sequence). CDR3 length: 15 residues. CDR3 sequence reads: CASSPVGGGGDTQYF. In DNA form, the CDR3 reads TGTGCCAGCAGCCCAGTCGGGGGGGGAGGAGATACGCAGTATTTT.

The chain employs TRBV19 and TRBJ2-3; 7 bases fit TRBD2. CDR3 length equals 15 residues. Germline assignment: CDR1 LNHDA and CDR2 SQIVND (reference sequence). The V and J ends lost 7 bases and 3 bases, in that order; junction bases with no gene match: 10. This CDR3 reads CASTKKRGPTDTQYF. In DNA, the CDR3 is TGTGCCAGTACCAAAAAGCGGGGTCCAACAGATACGCAGTATTTT.

The gene calls are TRBV6-1 and TRBJ2-7; D not resolved. Trimming pared 3 bases from V and 3 bases from J, leaving 15 bases between. The CDR3 has 15 residues. Germline CDR1 is MNHNS and CDR2 is SASEGT. The CDR3 loop is CASSEPGDLSYEQYF. In DNA form, the CDR3 reads TGTGCCAGCAGTGAGCCTGGGGATCTTAGCTACGAGCAGTACTTC.

The chain carries TRBV19 and TRBJ1-1, with D perhaps matching TRBD1 (5 bases). The CDR3 extends over 15 amino acids. CDR1 is LNHDA and CDR2 is SQIVND in the germline V gene (reference sequence). V dropped 2 bases and J dropped 1 base, with 11 bases sitting between them. This CDR3 reads CASSIRTGQNTEAFF. In DNA form, the CDR3 reads TGTGCCAGTAGTATACGCACAGGTCAGAACACTGAAGCTTTCTTT.

This rearrangement joins TRBV25-1 to TRBJ1-1, with 8 bases matching TRBD1. The CDR3 consists of 16 residues. The V segment lost 4 bases and the J segment 3 bases; nucleotides outside the gene matches: 10. Germline V gives CDR1 MGHDK, CDR2 SYGVNS. DNA for the CDR3: TGTGCCAGCAGTGCGAGACAGGGGAAGGGTTACACTGAAGCTTTCTTT. It specifies CASSARQGKGYTEAFF.

The V call is TRBV5-1, the J call TRBJ1-2; D call uncertain. The germline V gene encodes CDR1 SGHRS and CDR2 YFSETQ. The germline V and J ends were trimmed by 4 bases and 3 bases, with 13 bases remaining between them. This CDR3 is 14 amino acids long. The CDR3: CASSQQGPDYGYTF. The CDR3 coding sequence is TGCGCCAGCAGCCAACAAGGGCCCGACTATGGCTACACCTTC.

J is TRBJ2-1 and V is TRBV6-1; possibly TRBD2 for D (5 bases). Trimming took 6 bases from V and 0 from J, leaving 15 bases between them. The CDR3 is made up of 16 amino acids. CDR1 and CDR2 (germline): MNHNS, SASEGT. The CDR3 region has the DNA TGTGCCAGCAGCGAAAGCCCCGGAGGCTCCTACAATGAGCAGTTCTTC. Its protein is CASSESPGGSYNEQFF.

This clone was counted a few times. The chain has TRBV7-6 and TRBJ1-5; no clear D. The germline V gene encodes CDR1 SGHVS and CDR2 FNYEAQ. CDR3 length: 13 amino acids. Trimming cost V 3 bases and J 3 bases, with 6 bases left between them. CDR3 DNA sequence: TGTGCCAGCAGCTTGCGGAACAATCAGCCCCAGCATTTT. Protein sequence: CASSLRNNQPQHF. Using reference TRBV7-6 and TRBJ1-5 for the parts outside the CDR3, the full variable domain is GAGVSQSPRYKVTKRGQDVALRCDPISGHVSLYWYRQALGQGPEFLTYFNYEAQQDKSGLPNDRFSAERPEGSISTLTIQRTEQRDSAMYRCASSLRNNQPQHFGDGTRLSIL.

The rearrangement links TRBV11-2 to TRBJ2-5; unclear D gene. V lost 2 bases and J lost 4, with 11 bases in between. CDR1 and CDR2 (germline): SGHAT, FQNNGV. The CDR3 contains 14 residues. In DNA, the CDR3 is TGTGCCAGCAGCTTATCGGCTAGATCAGAGACCCAGTACTTC. As protein: CASSLSARSETQYF. Supplemented by reference TRBV11-2 and TRBJ2-5, the full variable domain reads EAGVAQSPRYKIIEKRQSVAFWCNPISGHATLYWYQQILGQGPKLLIQFQNNGVVDDSQLPKDRFSAERLKGVDSTLKIQPAKLEDSAVYLCASSLSARSETQYFGPGTRLLVL.

The table lists this clone with a few counts. V usage is TRBV6-6 and J usage is TRBJ1-2; no clear D gene. The CDR3 is 14 residues long. V was trimmed by 0 bases and J by 4 bases, leaving 9 bases between them. Per the germline V gene, CDR1 is MNHNY and CDR2 is SVGAGI (reference sequence). The CDR3 DNA sequence: TGTGCCAGCAGTTACTCGGAGACAATCTATGGCTACACCTTC. It codes for CASSYSETIYGYTF.

The sample holds a few counts of this clone. The V and J genes are TRBV10-3 and TRBJ2-7; D call uncertain. The CDR3 runs to 14 residues. The germline V gene encodes CDR1 ENHRY and CDR2 SYGVKD. V was pared by 6 bases and J by 6 bases, with 18 bases between. CDR3 residues: CAIRGASSVSEQYF. CDR3 DNA: TGTGCCATCAGAGGAGCCTCCTCGGTATCCGAGCAGTACTTC.

The chain links TRBV2 to TRBJ1-6; D possibly corresponds to TRBD1 (6 bases). V gave up 7 bases and J gave up 0 bases, with 13 bases separating them. The CDR3 is made up of 16 amino acids. The germline gives CDR1 SNHLY, CDR2 FYNNEI. This chain's CDR3 is CASKTGQSSYNSPLHF. CDR3 sequence (DNA): TGTGCCAGCAAGACAGGCCAGAGCTCCTATAATTCACCCCTCCACTTT. Variable domain in full (rest from reference TRBV2 and TRBJ1-6): EPEVTQTPSHQVTQMGQEVILRCVPISNHLYFYWYRQILGQKVEFLVSFYNNEISEKSEIFDDQFSVERPDGSNFTLKIRSTKLEDSAMYFCASKTGQSSYNSPLHFGNGTRLTVT.

This clone came up once. The gene calls are TRBV7-8 and TRBJ1-4, with D uncertain. The CDR3 extends over 15 amino acids. The germline gives CDR1 SGHVS, CDR2 FQNEAQ. V shed 1 base and J shed 7 bases, with 13 bases lying between them. The CDR3 loop reads CASSLERGIGEKLFF. In DNA form, the CDR3 reads TGTGCCAGCAGCTTAGAGCGGGGTATTGGTGAAAAACTGTTTTTT.

The CDR3 DNA follows: TGTGCCAGCGCGAATCAAGGGCCCTATGGCTACACCTTC. This sequence encodes CASANQGPYGYTF. The rearrangement joins TRBV6-5 to TRBJ1-2, with D uncertain. This CDR3 spans 13 amino acids. Trimming took off 8 bases at V and 4 bases at J, with 14 bases between the two ends. Germline CDR1 is MNHEY and CDR2 is SVGAGI.

The chain couples TRBV6-1 to TRBJ2-3; the match to TRBD1 covers 7 bases. Germline CDR1 MNHNS, CDR2 SASEGT. The V segment lost 4 bases and the J segment 7 bases; nucleotides outside the gene matches: 23. The CDR3 is 19 amino acids. The CDR3 spells CASSVTGVPIPPRANTQYF. CDR3 nucleotide sequence: TGTGCCAGCAGTGTTACAGGGGTCCCGATTCCCCCCCGTGCAAATACGCAGTATTTT.

This clone is a singleton in its sample. The chain carries TRBV7-2 and TRBJ2-6; D not certain. Per the germline V gene, CDR1 is SGHTA and CDR2 is FQGNSA. CDR3 length: 15 amino acids. Trimming pared 1 base from V and 0 bases from J, leaving 4 bases between. The CDR3 DNA reads TGTGCCAGCAGCTTAGGGTACTCTGGGGCCAACGTCCTGACTTTC. This codes for CASSLGYSGANVLTF.

The gene calls are TRBV5-4 and TRBJ1-4, with 12 bases that match TRBD1. CDR3 size: 19 residues. Germline V gives CDR1 SGHNT, CDR2 YYREEE (reference sequence). V lost 2 bases to trimming and J lost 3 bases; unmatched junction nucleotides: 11. The CDR3 region has the DNA TGTGCCAGCAGCTTTCGATTGGGACAGGGGGCGTCGGCTAATGAAAAACTGTTTTTT. Translation gives CASSFRLGQGASANEKLFF.

The V call is TRBV5-1, the J call TRBJ1-4, with a possible D match to TRBD1 (6 bases). From germline, CDR1 is SGHRS and CDR2 YFSETQ. This CDR3 has 15 residues. V lost 5 bases, J lost 3 bases, and 14 bases lay in between. The chain's CDR3 is CASRGEGQPNEKLFF. The CDR3 DNA reads TGCGCCAGCAGGGGAGAAGGACAGCCTAATGAAAAACTGTTTTTT.

The chain carries TRBV5-1 and TRBJ2-3, with 12 bases matching TRBD2. The V segment lost 3 bases and the J segment 0 bases; nucleotides outside the gene matches: 11. The germline V gene has CDR1 SGHRS and CDR2 YFSETQ. The CDR3 has 19 amino acids. The CDR3 bases are TGCGCCAGCAGCTCTTTGACTAGCGGGGGCCTTACTAGCACAGATACGCAGTATTTT. Translation gives CASSSLTSGGLTSTDTQYF.

The chain links TRBV13 to TRBJ1-2; D perhaps matches TRBD1 (5 bases). Deletions cut 5 bases from V and 6 bases from J, with 25 bases between. Germline V gene lookup returns CDR1 PRHDT and CDR2 FYEKMQ (reference sequence). CDR3 length equals 17 residues. For the CDR3, the DNA is TGTGCCAGCAGCCCGGCAATCGGGACGGGTTTTTCGGATGGCTACACCTTC. Protein product: CASSPAIGTGFSDGYTF.

The chain has TRBV11-2 and TRBJ1-4, with D possibly being TRBD1 (6 bases). Trimming took off 2 bases at V and 3 bases at J, with 10 bases between the two ends. The CDR3 consists of 15 residues. Looked up from germline, CDR1 is SGHAT and CDR2 is FQNNGV. In DNA, the CDR3 is TGTGCCAGCAGCTTAAACGACAGGCCTAATGAAAAACTGTTTTTT. Its translation: CASSLNDRPNEKLFF.

J is TRBJ1-4 and V is TRBV28; D unresolved. Germline V gene sequence: CDR1 MDHEN, CDR2 SYDVKM. V gave up 6 bases and J gave up 8 bases, with 13 bases separating them. The CDR3 consists of 13 residues. The CDR3 DNA is TGTGCCAGCAGGCCGGGAGTTGAGGAAAAACTGTTTTTT. Its translation: CASRPGVEEKLFF.

V and J are TRBV5-8 and TRBJ2-2; 12 nucleotides agree with TRBD1. This CDR3 comprises 15 residues. Per germline, CDR1 SGHTS and CDR2 YDEGEE. J lost 4 bases, V lost 4 bases, and 2 bases had no gene match. CDR3 amino acids: CASSGDRGRTGELFF. Here the CDR3 DNA reads TGTGCCAGCAGCGGGGACAGGGGGCGCACCGGGGAGCTGTTTTTT.

The genes are TRBV18 and TRBJ1-3; no clear D gene. Trimming took off 2 bases at V and 0 bases at J, with 8 bases between the two ends. This CDR3 spans 15 amino acids. CDR1 is KGHSH and CDR2 is LQKENI in the germline V gene. The CDR3 DNA is TGTGCCAGCTCACCAAACCTGGACTCTGGAAACACCATATATTTT. It specifies CASSPNLDSGNTIYF.

The chain links TRBV18 to TRBJ1-4, with D unclear. Trimming stripped 5 bases from V and 0 bases from J, with 4 bases between. Germline V gene sequence: CDR1 KGHSH, CDR2 LQKENI. The CDR3 is 13 residues long. In DNA, the CDR3 is TGTGCCAGCTCATTTGCAACTAATGAAAAACTGTTTTTT. It yields the protein CASSFATNEKLFF.

In its sample, this clone was seen once. The chain recombines TRBV27 with TRBJ1-1; no reliable D call. Germline assignment: CDR1 MNHEY and CDR2 SMNVEV (reference sequence). This CDR3 is built from 13 residues. Trimming removed 1 base at V and 3 bases at J, with 6 bases between. The CDR3 region has the DNA TGTGCCAGCAGTTTATACCGGCACACTGAAGCTTTCTTT. As protein: CASSLYRHTEAFF.

The chain carries TRBV4-1 and TRBJ2-7; D is uncertain. Between the trimmed V and J ends, which lost 1 base and 4 bases, there was a span of 14 bases. CDR3 size: 15 residues. Germline values: CDR1 MGHRA, CDR2 YSYEKL. This chain's CDR3 is CASSQGVAVIYEQYF. In DNA, the CDR3 is TGCGCCAGCAGCCAAGGGGTTGCGGTGATATACGAGCAGTACTTC.

V is TRBV2 and J is TRBJ1-6; D is perhaps TRBD1 (5 bases). Deletions cut 7 bases from V and 7 bases from J, with 11 bases between. This CDR3 region has 13 residues. CDR1 SNHLY and CDR2 FYNNEI come from the germline V gene. In DNA, the CDR3 is TGTGCCAGCATGTCACAGGCCAATTCACCCCTCCACTTT. Encoded protein: CASMSQANSPLHF.

The chain is built from TRBV7-8 and TRBJ2-2; tentative D call: TRBD1 (6 bases). There are 17 residues in the CDR3. From germline, CDR1 is SGHVS and CDR2 FQNEAQ. The germline V and J ends were trimmed by 4 bases and 5 bases, with 20 bases remaining between them. The CDR3 DNA follows: TGTGCCAGCAGCTGGGAGAGAGGGGGTCTTGAGACCGGGGAGCTGTTTTTT. Residues: CASSWERGGLETGELFF. The variable domain in full, with the rest retrieved from reference TRBV7-8 and TRBJ2-2, is GAGVSQSPRYKVAKRGQDVALRCDPISGHVSLFWYQQALGQGPEFLTYFQNEAQLDKSGLPSDRFFAERPEGSVSTLKIQRTQQEDSAVYLCASSWERGGLETGELFFGEGSRLTVL.